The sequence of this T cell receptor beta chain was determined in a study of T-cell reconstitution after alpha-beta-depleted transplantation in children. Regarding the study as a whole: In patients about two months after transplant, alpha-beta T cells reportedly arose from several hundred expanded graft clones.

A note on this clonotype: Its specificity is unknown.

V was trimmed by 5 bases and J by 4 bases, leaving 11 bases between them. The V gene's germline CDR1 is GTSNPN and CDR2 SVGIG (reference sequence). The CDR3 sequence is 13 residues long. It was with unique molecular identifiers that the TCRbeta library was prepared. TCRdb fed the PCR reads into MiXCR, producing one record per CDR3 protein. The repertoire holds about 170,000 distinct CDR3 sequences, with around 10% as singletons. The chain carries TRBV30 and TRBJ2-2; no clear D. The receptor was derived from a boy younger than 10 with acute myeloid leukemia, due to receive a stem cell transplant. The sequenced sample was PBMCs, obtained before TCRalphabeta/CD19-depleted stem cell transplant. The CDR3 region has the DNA TGTGCCTGGGACCTCGGAATCACCGGGGAGCTGTTTTTT. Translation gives CAWDLGITGELFF.